This T cell receptor (beta chain) is drawn from a study of cytomegalovirus exposure and HLA in healthy donors (dated by TCRdb to about 2017). General notes on the study: An earlier analysis of roughly 500 of the donors reported approximately 270 Gb of sequence data and roughly 110 million unique TCR beta sequences from about 200 million T cells. Every discovery cohort repertoire had been produced on one sequencing platform. A later analysis re-examined previously published TCR beta repertoires from more than 550 donors and added high-resolution HLA genotyping to investigate patterns of TCR occurrence. Roughly 300 gigabases of sequencing data and tens of millions of unique TCR sequences were included in an early release covering 500 to 750 HLA-typed donors. Besides the first cohort of 500 to 700 subjects, a separate validation cohort made up of 120 or so different subjects was used. To predict cytomegalovirus infection status, the study combined high-throughput TCR immunosequencing, statistical association of individual TCRs with disease status, and machine learning. Among the roughly 390 genotyped donors, more than 70% belonged to the genetic ancestry cluster associated with self-reported Caucasian donors. To decide whether each TCR beta V gene segment behaved as functional or pseudogenic, an earlier analysis of fewer than 750 of the donors relied on high-throughput TCR beta sequencing. About five DR-DQ haplotypes were treated as single units for association and clustering because of strong linkage in the cohort. The study aimed to test whether signatures of past pathogen exposure could be identified by cataloging public T cell receptors. Class I and class II HLA loci were covered by the typing at four-digit resolution. The study used immunosequencing to profile the T cell repertoires of some 600 subjects and linked those repertoires to cytomegalovirus serostatus. Typing coverage varied by locus: roughly 620-630 donors for A, B, C, DRB1 and DQB1; roughly 560 for DQA1; over 600 for DPA1; approximately 490 for DPB1. Among some 400 genotyped donors of the cohort, an average of approximately 240,000 unique TCR beta nucleotide sequences were sequenced per donor, approximately 20% of them non-productive. Rather than using new phenotypic data, the later analysis identified candidate immune exposures from TCR beta sequences and from how often those sequences occurred across donors. Donor age, sex, ethnicity and CMV serostatus were collected together with the repertoire data. A later genetic analysis took genome-wide SNP genotypes for about 55% of the roughly 670 donors and used that subset as a discovery cohort.

Findings and caveats that apply to the study as a whole: A further reported finding was that TCR beta sequences accurately predicted the HLA-A and HLA-B alleles for most subjects in the first cohort. Strong co-occurrence of HLA alleles, especially DR and DQ, made assigning TCR associations to individual alleles difficult. An association between a missense DCLRE1C variant and V-gene and J-gene trimming of TCR beta chains was found in a later genetic analysis and replicated in an independent cohort. In vitro tests confirmed that a few of the cytomegalovirus-associated TCR beta chains recognize cytomegalovirus antigens. In an earlier analysis of some 500 of the donors, most TCR beta V segments appeared in productive rearrangements about 87% or about 30% of the time, broadly matching IMGT annotations. The authors suggested that the approach could potentially be extended to other disease states and immunological phenotypes. Approximately 18 rarely observed V segments, including chromosome 9 orphons, were excluded from the earlier analysis of approximately 500 of the donors because counts were too low. Because HLA typing was unavailable for some donors at each locus, only the typed subset was used in association tests. According to a later analysis, most CMV-associated TCR beta chains appeared to be HLA-restricted, and the HLA associations seemed to be driven largely by CMV exposure. Immune exposure information for the cohort was limited to CMV serostatus. According to a later analysis, TCR association rates differed among HLA loci, with DRB1 alleles showing the most associated TCRs and HLA-C alleles showing the fewest. According to a later genetic analysis, donors in an Asian-associated ancestry cluster had fewer N-insertions in productive TCRs than the approximately 670-donor mean. The classifier was reported to diagnose cytomegalovirus status with high specificity and sensitivity in both the original and validation cohorts. A group of highly shared sequence variants was considered likely to be a technical artifact of the sequencing pipeline. Compared with equally common non-associated chains, HLA-associated TCR beta chains in a later analysis were more clonally expanded and had lower generation probabilities. In this cohort, only TCR beta chains were sequenced, and detectable features were limited by the absence of alpha or paired-chain data. Linkage disequilibrium might explain the correlated functional status among segregating V segments, but an unknown experimental factor could not be excluded. In a later analysis, several top co-occurrence clusters were reported to appear linked to parvovirus B19, influenza, CMV and Epstein-Barr virus. Sequencing depth was assumed to be roughly uniform across donors in the presence/absence analyses, though that assumption may not hold. The study gave a list of about 170 TCR beta chains associated with cytomegalovirus. While some public TCRs were present in many individuals, most TCR sequences turned up only very rarely across donors. At a false discovery rate of 0.05, a later analysis linked approximately 18,000 TCR beta sequences to specific HLA alleles.

The cohort consisted of 600 to 750 healthy bone marrow donors. At the time of sampling, every cohort member was nominally healthy, though immune exposures that went unrecorded were likely present. The donor was CMV seropositive and was included in the group of 289 seropositive cohort members. A peripheral blood sample was provided by each donor, and peripheral blood mononuclear cells were used for TCR beta sequencing. The Qiagen DNeasy Blood Extraction Kit was used to extract genomic DNA from the blood cell samples. Libraries were prepared through the immunoSEQ multiplex PCR assay. For the multiplex PCR, a mixture combining 60 forward primers for TCR Vbeta segments and 13 reverse primers for TCR Jbeta segments was used. The CDR3 region of rearranged TCR beta genes was amplified from genomic DNA with a multiplex PCR assay. Amplified TCR beta libraries were sequenced as 87-base-pair reads on the Illumina HiSeq System. Per the source publication's procedure: A later analysis counted some 74 million unique TCR beta chains across the 500 to 850 repertoires, and roughly 10 million of these chains were shared by at least two donors. Raw reads were error-corrected and collapsed into unique sequences with a nearest-neighbor algorithm that merged closely related sequences to remove PCR and sequencing errors. To assign V, D and J gene segments, CDR3 sequences were aligned to IMGT reference sequences. For a sequence to be retained, a match of at least six nucleotides to both a V gene segment and a J gene segment was required. Rearrangements were called productive when the CDR3 lacked stop codons and stayed in frame with V and J; all others were non-productive. Following IMGT convention, CDR3 was defined as the stretch from the second conserved V-encoded cysteine up to the conserved J-encoded phenylalanine. The earlier analysis of 587 of the donors excluded sequences that lacked an unambiguous match to a single V gene segment. In an earlier analysis of almost 600 of the donors, a V segment was called functional when productive rearrangements were above 56.7%, and segregating when the standard deviation between donors exceeded 5%. A statistical classification framework was built to diagnose cytomegalovirus status from the catalog of TCR beta chain sequences. In a later analysis, V and J genes were assigned by comparing TCR nucleotide sequences against IMGT/GENE-DB human TR gene sequences. In a later analysis, CDR3 sequences and most-parsimonious VDJ recombination scenarios were assigned using the TCRdist pipeline. A later analysis defined each TCR beta chain by its CDR3 amino acid sequence plus V-gene family, and excluded reads lacking a unique V-gene family. To address suspected cross-contamination and a sequencing artifact, a later analysis removed around 590 highly shared, low-generation-probability nucleotide sequences. For each public chain, a later analysis derived a clonal expansion index from normalized ranks of inferred template counts within each repertoire. Generation probabilities in a later analysis came from a VDJ recombination model fitted to out-of-frame rearrangements, and those results were checked against IGoR. In a later analysis, TCR-TCR, TCR-HLA and TCR-CMV co-occurrence was scored with hypergeometric tests, and a repertoire-size bias correction was applied to TCR pairs. To estimate false discovery rates, a later analysis permuted the HLA or CMV assignments 20 times. In a later analysis, co-occurring TCRs were grouped using DBSCAN, with TCRdist sequence similarity added in when clustering inside HLA-allele-positive subsets. Co-occurrence clustering excluded repertoires with fewer than 30,000 or more than 120,000 public chains, plus five with anomalous nucleotide sharing. TCRdb obtained this table from immuneACCESS and retained in-frame rearrangements with V and J assigned. These tables miss some clones; where compared with another copy, unresolved V genes account for less than half of the shortfall, and the remainder is unexplained. V and J calls and clone size are as listed in that table; D and trimming were resolved from the DNA. This sample gives 99,000 or so clones in total; around three quarters of them show up just once. The ten most abundant clones make up about 3.1% of the sample.

In the case of this clone: This receptor's antigen is unknown. No much larger clonotype is one base removed from it; base qualities were not supplied.

This TCR came from a male donor in good health and CMV-seropositive. What was sequenced was PBMCs.

The DNA is TGCGCCAGCAGCGATCCAGAGGGACAGGGGAGACCCATTCCCTACAATGAGCAGTTCTTC. This gives the protein CASSDPEGQGRPIPYNEQFF. The sequence links TRBV10-1 to TRBJ2-1; 10 bases in between match TRBD1. Measured from the cysteine to the phenylalanine, the CDR3 is 20 residues long. CDR3 DNA only is kept here, 60 bases in frame from base 1. In the germline V gene (reference sequence), CDR1 corresponds to WNHNN and CDR2 to SYGVQD. Trimmed from V: 6 bases; trimmed from J: 2 bases; junction bases lacking a gene match: 19.